These T cell receptor beta chains were read from a single sample in a study of blood T cell repertoires in COVID-19. Some clones are missing from TCRdb's copy, which holds only in-frame ones; the method was immunoSEQ multiplex PCR. This table has tens of thousands of clones, approximately 80% appearing once. The sequencing sample was made of peripheral blood. All receptors derive from a human donor in a cohort sampled during active COVID-19. The CDR3 runs from the conserved cysteine through the conserved F or W. A D gene is named only where the DNA matches it firmly. Clone size is not always given. Where it is, it says once, few, many or a class for expanded clones.

v_call: TRBV27
d_call: -
j_call: TRBJ2-3
clone_size: -
cdr3_aa: CASSLARSIDTQYF
cdr3_nt: TGTGCCAGCAGTTTAGCCAGGTCCATCGATACGCAGTATTTT

v_call: TRBV2
d_call: TRBD2
j_call: TRBJ2-7
clone_size: -
cdr3_aa: CASKEGGAIYEQYF
cdr3_nt: TGTGCCAGCAAGGAGGGAGGGGCTATCTACGAGCAGTACTTC

v_call: TRBV7-2
d_call: TRBD2
j_call: TRBJ2-7
clone_size: -
cdr3_aa: CASSLQAPGTSGIEDF
cdr3_nt: TGTGCCAGCAGCCTCCAGGCCCCCGGGACTAGCGGTATCGAAGACTTC

v_call: TRBV28
d_call: -
j_call: TRBJ1-2
clone_size: -
cdr3_aa: CAAGDRLRYGYTF
cdr3_nt: TGTGCCGCGGGCGACAGGTTACGCTATGGCTACACCTTC

v_call: TRBV5-1
d_call: TRBD2
j_call: TRBJ2-5
clone_size: -
cdr3_aa: CASSLASGREETQYF
cdr3_nt: TGCGCCAGCAGCTTGGCTAGCGGGAGGGAAGAGACCCAGTACTTC

v_call: TRBV18
d_call: -
j_call: TRBJ2-1
clone_size: -
cdr3_aa: CASSPITSRRDNEQFF
cdr3_nt: TGTGCCAGCTCACCCATCACTAGCAGGAGGGACAATGAGCAGTTCTTC

v_call: TRBV3-1/TRBV3-2
d_call: -
j_call: TRBJ2-2
clone_size: -
cdr3_aa: CASSLRDTPGGELFF
cdr3_nt: TGTGCCAGCAGCCTCAGAGACACTCCCGGCGGGGAGCTGTTTTTT

v_call: TRBV19
d_call: TRBD1
j_call: TRBJ1-5
clone_size: -
cdr3_aa: CASSIMGQDYEPQHF
cdr3_nt: TGTGCCAGTAGTATTATGGGACAGGACTATGAGCCCCAGCATTTT

v_call: TRBV25-1
d_call: TRBD1
j_call: TRBJ2-1
clone_size: -
cdr3_aa: CASSEQGDRRNEQFF
cdr3_nt: TGTGCCAGCAGTGAACAGGGGGATCGTAGGAATGAGCAGTTCTTC

v_call: TRBV14
d_call: -
j_call: TRBJ1-1
clone_size: -
cdr3_aa: CASSQGRNTEAFF
cdr3_nt: TGTGCCAGCAGCCAAGGCAGAAACACTGAAGCTTTCTTT

v_call: TRBV6-1
d_call: -
j_call: TRBJ1-5
clone_size: -
cdr3_aa: CASSEGRDQPQHF
cdr3_nt: TGTGCCAGCAGTGAAGGGAGGGATCAGCCCCAGCATTTT

v_call: TRBV3-1/TRBV3-2
d_call: TRBD1
j_call: TRBJ1-6
clone_size: -
cdr3_aa: CASSQAPGGESPLHF
cdr3_nt: TGTGCCAGCAGCCAAGCGCCAGGGGGCGAATCACCCCTCCACTTT

v_call: TRBV3-1/TRBV3-2
d_call: -
j_call: TRBJ2-6
clone_size: -
cdr3_aa: CASSQAASEIAGANVLTF
cdr3_nt: TGTGCCAGCAGCCAGGCGGCTAGCGAGATCGCTGGGGCCAACGTCCTGACTTTC

v_call: TRBV18
d_call: TRBD2
j_call: TRBJ2-7
clone_size: -
cdr3_aa: CASSPPGRAYEQYF
cdr3_nt: TGTGCCAGCTCACCACCGGGGAGGGCCTACGAGCAGTACTTC

v_call: TRBV5-5
d_call: -
j_call: TRBJ2-7
clone_size: -
cdr3_aa: CASSIGQNEQYF
cdr3_nt: TGTGCCAGCAGCATTGGACAGAATGAGCAGTACTTC

v_call: TRBV4-1
d_call: TRBD1
j_call: TRBJ2-7
clone_size: -
cdr3_aa: CASSQGRGQASYEQYF
cdr3_nt: TGCGCCAGCAGCCAAGGCCGGGGACAGGCAAGCTACGAGCAGTACTTC

v_call: TRBV19
d_call: -
j_call: TRBJ2-7
clone_size: many
cdr3_aa: CASSTGGEYEQYF
cdr3_nt: TGTGCCAGTAGTACTGGCGGAGAATACGAGCAGTACTTC

v_call: TRBV19
d_call: TRBD1
j_call: TRBJ1-1
clone_size: -
cdr3_aa: CASSGDRKNTEAFF
cdr3_nt: TGTGCCAGTAGCGGGGACAGAAAGAACACTGAAGCTTTCTTT

v_call: TRBV5-4
d_call: -
j_call: TRBJ2-3
clone_size: -
cdr3_aa: CASSLVGTSTDTQYF
cdr3_nt: TGTGCCAGCAGCTTGGTTGGGACTAGCACAGATACGCAGTATTTT

v_call: TRBV24-1
d_call: TRBD1
j_call: TRBJ2-5
clone_size: few
cdr3_aa: CATSDFEGQGWEGRIRETQYF
cdr3_nt: TGTGCCACCAGTGATTTCGAAGGACAGGGGTGGGAGGGGAGGATTCGTGAGACCCAGTACTTC

v_call: TRBV10-3
d_call: TRBD2
j_call: TRBJ2-7
clone_size: -
cdr3_aa: CATGGSLAGDLYEQYF
cdr3_nt: TGTGCCACAGGGGGGTCCCTAGCGGGAGATCTCTACGAGCAGTACTTC

v_call: TRBV11-2
d_call: -
j_call: TRBJ2-3
clone_size: few
cdr3_aa: CASSLNSLSNTQYF
cdr3_nt: TGTGCCAGCAGTCTGAACTCACTCTCTAATACGCAGTATTTT